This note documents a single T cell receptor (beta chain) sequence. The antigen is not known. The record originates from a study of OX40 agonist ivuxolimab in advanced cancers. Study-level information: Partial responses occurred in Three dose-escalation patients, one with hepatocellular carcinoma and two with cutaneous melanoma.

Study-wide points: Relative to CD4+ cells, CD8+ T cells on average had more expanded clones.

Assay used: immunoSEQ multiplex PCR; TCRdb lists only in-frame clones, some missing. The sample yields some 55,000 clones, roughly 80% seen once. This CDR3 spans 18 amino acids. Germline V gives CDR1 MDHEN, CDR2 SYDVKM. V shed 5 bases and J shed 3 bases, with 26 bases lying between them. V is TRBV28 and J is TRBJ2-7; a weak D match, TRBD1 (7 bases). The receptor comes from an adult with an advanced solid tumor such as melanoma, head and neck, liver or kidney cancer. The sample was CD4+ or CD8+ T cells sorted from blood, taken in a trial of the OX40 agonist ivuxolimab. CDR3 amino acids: CASSGAGRSGGRGYEQYF. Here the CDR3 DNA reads TGTGCCAGCAGTGGTGCAGGGCGATCAGGGGGGCGGGGCTACGAGCAGTACTTC.